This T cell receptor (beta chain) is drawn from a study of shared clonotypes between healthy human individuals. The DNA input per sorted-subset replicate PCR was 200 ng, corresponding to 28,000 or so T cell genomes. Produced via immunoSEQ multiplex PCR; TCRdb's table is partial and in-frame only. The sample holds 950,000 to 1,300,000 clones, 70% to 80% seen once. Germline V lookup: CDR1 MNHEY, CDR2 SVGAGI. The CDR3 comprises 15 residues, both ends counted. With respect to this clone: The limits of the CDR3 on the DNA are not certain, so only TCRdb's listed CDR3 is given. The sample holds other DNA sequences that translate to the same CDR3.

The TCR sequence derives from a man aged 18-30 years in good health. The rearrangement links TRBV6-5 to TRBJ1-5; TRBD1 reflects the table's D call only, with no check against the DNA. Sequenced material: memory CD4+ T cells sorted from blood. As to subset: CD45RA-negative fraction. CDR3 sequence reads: CASSRSGQGNQPQHF.